These T cell receptor beta chains were read from a single sample in a study of blood T cell repertoires in COVID-19. The method was immunoSEQ multiplex PCR; TCRdb's version includes in-frame clones alone and lacks a portion of them. The sample holds over 200,000 clones, about 85% seen once. The sample consisted of PBMCs or T cells enriched from blood (not recorded which). These receptor sequences come from a man aged 25-40 years who had recovered from COVID-19. CDR3s include the opening cysteine and the closing phenylalanine or tryptophan. Each record gives: D gene, J gene, V gene, clone size, CDR3 DNA, CDR3 protein. D genes are given only for firm matches. Only some rows state a clone size, as once, few, many or a class for expanded clones.

TRBD1 TRBJ1-1 TRBV6-2/TRBV6-3 . TGTGCCAGCAGTCAGGACAGGGGTGGGGGGAACACTGAAGCTTTCTTT CASSQDRGGGNTEAFF
. TRBJ2-7 TRBV14 . TGTGCCAGCAGCCAAGAGTCGCCGGTAAACTCCTACGAGCAGTACTTC CASSQESPVNSYEQYF
. TRBJ2-2 TRBV5-1 . TGCGCCAGCAGCCGGCCCCCCCTCAGCGGGTTTCGGTCCACCGGGGAGCTGTTTTTT CASSRPPLSGFRSTGELFF
. TRBJ2-1 TRBV14 . TGTGCCAGCAGCCAAGATACGGGGGTGTTGAATGAGCAGTTCTTC CASSQDTGVLNEQFF
TRBD1 TRBJ1-1 TRBV5-4 . TGTGCCAGCAGCCGAGGGGGCGCGGGTATGAACACTGAAGCTTTCTTT CASSRGGAGMNTEAFF
. TRBJ1-1 TRBV4-3 few TGCGCCAGCAGCCAAGTGCCAGGGCAGGGGACTGAAGCTTTCTTT CASSQVPGQGTEAFF
TRBD2 TRBJ2-5 TRBV2 . TGTGCCAGCAGTGATCTGGGGACTAGCGGGGGGGTACAAGAGACCCAGTACTTC CASSDLGTSGGVQETQYF
. TRBJ2-2 TRBV3-1/TRBV3-2 . TGTGCCAGCAGCCACCCAGGGACCGGGGAGCTGTTTTTT CASSHPGTGELFF
. TRBJ2-3 TRBV3-1/TRBV3-2 . TGTGCCAGCAGCCAGCCCCCCGGAAGGGGGTACAGCACAGATACGCAGTATTTT CASSQPPGRGYSTDTQYF
. TRBJ2-5 TRBV30 . TGTGCCTGGAGTGTAGGGGGCCAAGAGACCCAGTACTTC CAWSVGGQETQYF
TRBD1 TRBJ1-3 TRBV19 few TGTGCCAGTAGTACGACAGGGCGAAACACCATATATTTT CASSTTGRNTIYF
. TRBJ1-1 TRBV7-6 . TGTGCCAGCAGCCCTTCCCAGGGTATGAACACTGAAGCTTTCTTT CASSPSQGMNTEAFF
TRBD1 TRBJ1-4 TRBV9 . TGTGCCAGCAGCCCAACCGGGACAGGCTTTGAAAAACTGTTTTTT CASSPTGTGFEKLFF
TRBD1 TRBJ2-5 TRBV28 . TGTGCCAGCACTTTACAGGGGTGGCAAGAGACCCAGTACTTC CASTLQGWQETQYF
. TRBJ2-2 TRBV6-5 . TGTGCCAGCAGCACCCCCGGGGACACCGGGGAGCTGTTTTTT CASSTPGDTGELFF
TRBD1 TRBJ1-3 TRBV5-1 . TGCGCCAGCAGCTCCGGAGACAGGGTTGGAAACACCATATATTTT CASSSGDRVGNTIYF
TRBD1 TRBJ2-4 TRBV19 . TGTGCCAGTAGTCCTCTTGGACAGGTCGCCAAAAACATTCAGTACTTC CASSPLGQVAKNIQYF
TRBD1 TRBJ1-1 TRBV27 . TGTGCCAGCAGTAGGACAGGGGGCACTGAAGCTTTCTTT CASSRTGGTEAFF
. TRBJ1-5 TRBV4-1 . TGCGCCAGCAGCCCAAGGGGGTATGGAGACAATCAGCCCCAGCATTTT CASSPRGYGDNQPQHF
. TRBJ2-1 TRBV6-5 . TGTGCCAGCGCTCCTAAAACTAGACGCAACAATGAGCAGTTCTTC CASAPKTRRNNEQFF
TRBD1 TRBJ1-6 TRBV28 . TGTGCCAGCAGTCCCGAGGACAGGGTTTCACCCCTCCACTTT CASSPEDRVSPLHF
TRBD1 TRBJ1-2 TRBV19 . TGTGCCAGTAGTACGACGGACAGGGGGTATGGCTACACCTTC CASSTTDRGYGYTF
. TRBJ2-7 TRBV27 . TGTGCCAGCAGTTCCGCGGGGGGACAGACCTACGAGCAGTACTTC CASSSAGGQTYEQYF
. TRBJ1-6 TRBV2 . TGTGCCAGCAGACTCCAAACAGGATCTGGCTCACCCCTCCACTTT CASRLQTGSGSPLHF
. TRBJ1-2 TRBV6-5 . TGTGCCAGCAGCCCGTTCAGGGCAGGCAGGGGCTACACCTTC CASSPFRAGRGYTF
. TRBJ1-6 TRBV18 . TGTGCCAGCTCATCGCAGGACAGAAGTAATAATTCACCCCTCCACTTT CASSSQDRSNNSPLHF
TRBD2 TRBJ2-5 TRBV15 . TGTGCCACCAGCAGAGGACTAGCGGGAGTGGGGGAAGAGACCCAGTACTTC CATSRGLAGVGEETQYF
. TRBJ1-2 TRBV18 . TGTGCCAGCTCTACCAGGAGGGAAGCTAACTATGGCTACACCTTC CASSTRREANYGYTF
. TRBJ2-2 TRBV4-2 . TGTGCCAGCAGCCCAGGGGTCTCCAGGATGAACACCGGGGAGCTGTTTTTT CASSPGVSRMNTGELFF
TRBD1 TRBJ1-2 TRBV2 . TGTGCCAGCAGTGACGACAGGGAACGGGGCTACACCTTC CASSDDRERGYTF
TRBD1 TRBJ1-6 TRBV7-9 once TGTGCCAGCAGCTTCTCTCAGGGGGGAGCCTATAATTCACCCCTCCACTTT CASSFSQGGAYNSPLHF
. TRBJ2-5 TRBV24-1 once TGTGCCACCAGTGATCCGAATTCCGGGGGAGGTCAAGAGACCCAGTACTTC CATSDPNSGGGQETQYF
. TRBJ1-4 TRBV9 once TGTGCCAGCAGCGGGGGGACACAGAATGAAAAACTGTTTTTT CASSGGTQNEKLFF
. TRBJ2-7 TRBV30 . TGTGCCTGGAGTTCCCACCTCAAGCGTTCCGTCCACGAGCAGTACTTC CAWSSHLKRSVHEQYF
TRBD2 TRBJ2-7 TRBV27 . TGTGCCAGCAGTGTCGGACTAGCGGGAGCTGGCGAGCAGTACTTC CASSVGLAGAGEQYF
. TRBJ1-1 TRBV27 . TGTGCCAGCAGCCTCACCGCGGGTGGTTGGAACACTGAAGCTTTCTTT CASSLTAGGWNTEAFF
. TRBJ2-1 TRBV5-1 . TGCGCCAGCAGCTTGGCCGCGGGGTACGTATATATTGAGCAGTTCTTC CASSLAAGYVYIEQFF
. TRBJ1-2 TRBV5-1 . TGCGCCAGCCTCTCAACGGGAATCTATGGCTACACCTTC CASLSTGIYGYTF
. TRBJ1-2 TRBV9 . TGTGCCAGCAGCGTTACGGCGGGGGGGAAGGGCTATGGCTACACCTTC CASSVTAGGKGYGYTF
. TRBJ2-7 TRBV3-1/TRBV3-2 . TGTGCCAGCAGCCAGGCAACTAGAGAGCAGTACTTC CASSQATREQYF
. TRBJ1-1 TRBV28 . TGTGCCAGCAGTTTGAGGTTAGGGGACACTGAAGCTTTCTTT CASSLRLGDTEAFF
TRBD2 TRBJ2-3 TRBV5-4 . TGTGCCAGCAGCTTGGGTGGGACTAGCGGCACAGATACGCAGTATTTT CASSLGGTSGTDTQYF
TRBD2 TRBJ2-3 TRBV30 . TGTGCCTGGAGCAGGAAGCGGGGGAATAGGGATACGCAGTATTTT CAWSRKRGNRDTQYF
. TRBJ2-5 TRBV20-1 . TGCAGTGCGCAGCTAGGGACCCAGTACTTC CSAQLGTQYF
. TRBJ2-5 TRBV12-3/TRBV12-4 . TGTGCCAGCAGCCCACAGGTACGGGAGACCCAGTACTTC CASSPQVRETQYF
. TRBJ2-7 TRBV28 . TGTGCCAGCAACCAGGACAGTTCCTACGAGCAGTACTTC CASNQDSSYEQYF
. TRBJ1-6 TRBV4-3 once TGCGCCAGCAGCCTACGAATACAGCGGGGGGATTCACCCCTCCACTTT CASSLRIQRGDSPLHF
. TRBJ2-7 TRBV19 . TGTGCCAGTAGTATGACAGCCCTCTTCTCCTACGAGCAGTACTTC CASSMTALFSYEQYF
. TRBJ1-2 TRBV7-9 . TGTGCCAGCAGCCGCGGGGATGGCTACACCTTC CASSRGDGYTF
. TRBJ1-5 TRBV2 . TGTGCCAGCAGCCGCGATCAGCCCCAGCATTTT CASSRDQPQHF
. TRBJ1-1 TRBV3-1/TRBV3-2 . TGTGCCAGCAGCCTTGACCGGACAGCCCGCATGAACACTGAAGCTTTCTTT CASSLDRTARMNTEAFF
. TRBJ2-7 TRBV7-9 . TGTGCCAGCAGCTCTGACAACTACGAGCAGTACTTC CASSSDNYEQYF
TRBD2 TRBJ2-2 TRBV5-6 . TGTGCCAGCAGCTTGACGCCGGGACTAGGGACCGGGGAGCTGTTTTTT CASSLTPGLGTGELFF
. TRBJ1-1 TRBV28 . TGTGCCAGCACCCCTCCGGGGGGGTACACTGAAGCTTTCTTT CASTPPGGYTEAFF
TRBD2 TRBJ2-1 TRBV6-5 few TGTGCCACCCAGCGGGGTAGCGCTTACAATGAGCAGTTCTTC CATQRGSAYNEQFF
. TRBJ1-5 TRBV18 . TGTGCCAGCTCACCAGGGGCGTACAATCAGCCCCAGCATTTT CASSPGAYNQPQHF
. TRBJ2-7 TRBV3-1/TRBV3-2 once TGTGCCAGCAGCCAAACAACCCAACCCCCGTACTTC CASSQTTQPPYF
. TRBJ2-7 TRBV7-6 few TGTGCCAGCAGCTTATACCTCCGAGGCGAGCAGTACTTC CASSLYLRGEQYF
. TRBJ1-1 TRBV14 once TGTGCCAGCAGCCAAGTGAACGTAAGACAGGCTGTGAAAGCTTTCTTT CASSQVNVRQAVKAFF
. TRBJ1-1 TRBV9 . TGTGCCAGCAGCGCGGGGGGTGGACAATCCTACACTGAAGCTTTCTTT CASSAGGGQSYTEAFF